The 20 T cell receptor beta chains in this list originate from one sample, sequenced in a study of T-cell reconstitution after alpha-beta-depleted transplantation in children (dated by TCRdb to between 2015 and 2016). Receptor amplification or capture employed PCR. The data were produced on an Illumina HiSeq 2500. TCR library preparation used molecular barcoding, with unique molecular identifiers applied to normalize quantification of the TCRbeta repertoire. Using fastp trimming at Q25 and MiXCR clonotype assembly, TCRdb reanalyzed the public sequencing data and kept in-frame beta chains. Entries are consolidated by CDR3 protein sequence, retaining the most common genes and DNA. A total of 200,000 to 250,000 distinct CDR3 sequences appear in this sample, approximately 24% of them only once. The ten largest clones capture about 4.8% of the sample. The sample's treatment or condition label is to be understood as: allogeneic hematopoietic cell transplantation with graft depleted of TCRalphabeta T cells and CD19 B cells.

Here the sequenced sample was PBMCs, mostly from graft donor cells, taken 360 days after TCRalphabeta/CD19-depleted stem cell transplant. The receptors derive from a female patient aged 2 to 10 who had a stem cell transplant for congenital amegakaryocytic thrombocytopenia, so the T cells may come from the graft donor.

V is TRBV20-1 and J is TRBJ1-1; 11 bases fit TRBD1. Germline values: CDR1 DFQATT, CDR2 SNEGSKA (reference sequence). CDR3 size: 13 residues. The junction had 5 bases not matched to a gene; V was cut back by 0 bases and J by 11 bases. CDR3: CSARDWDRGFAFF. CDR3 DNA: TGCAGTGCTAGAGATTGGGACAGGGGGTTTGCTTTCTTT.

This clonotype appeared a few times. The chain employs TRBV12-3 or TRBV12-4 and TRBJ1-2; D perhaps matches TRBD1 (6 bases). Trimming left V 6 bases short and J 4 bases short, with 15 bases between. CDR3 size: 14 residues. This chain's CDR3 is CASSTGTWPYGYTF. CDR3 DNA: TGTGCCAGCAGCACCGGGACATGGCCCTATGGCTACACCTTC.

This clonotype has only a few counts. The V and J genes are TRBV7-2 and TRBJ2-3; D gene unclear. CDR3 length: 14 amino acids. In germline, CDR1 is SGHTA, CDR2 FQGNSA. Trimming cost V 0 bases and J 7 bases, with 11 bases left between them. DNA for the CDR3: TGTGCCAGCAGCTTAGCCCCCGGATGGAATACGCAGTATTTT. Its protein product is CASSLAPGWNTQYF.

This clonotype appeared a few times. This chain uses TRBV3-1 with TRBJ2-5; 8 positions match TRBD1. The CDR3 has 17 amino acids. V lost 6 bases to trimming and J lost 0 bases; unmatched junction nucleotides: 12. Germline-derived CDR1 and CDR2 are LGHDT and YNNKEL (reference sequence). The CDR3 is CASSQTTGGFDQETQYF. DNA of the CDR3: TGTGCCAGCAGTCAAACTACAGGGGGGTTCGACCAAGAGACCCAGTACTTC.

This clonotype was seen a few times. This sequence joins TRBV20-1 and TRBJ1-6, with D unclear. Germline V gene data show CDR1 as DFQATT and CDR2 as SNEGSKA (reference sequence). CDR3 length: 14 residues. V dropped 1 base and J dropped 10 bases, with 14 bases sitting between them. Here the CDR3 DNA reads TGCAGTGCTAGAGCGGGAGGAAGAGGCTCACCCCTCCACTTT. Its translation: CSARAGGRGSPLHF.

This clonotype appeared a few times. The rearrangement joins TRBV3-1 to TRBJ1-6; D gene ambiguous. The V gene's germline CDR1 is LGHDT and CDR2 YNNKEL (reference sequence). The CDR3 runs to 13 residues. Trimming took 3 bases from V and 9 from J, leaving 9 bases between them. The CDR3 sequence: CASSHLRRSPLHF. CDR3 bases: TGTGCCAGCAGCCACCTCCGGCGTTCACCCCTCCACTTT.

The chain links TRBV10-3 to TRBJ2-7; the D is unclear. The CDR3 length is 16 residues. Trimming took 2 bases from V and 5 from J, leaving 19 bases between them. CDR1 and CDR2 from the germline V gene are ENHRY and SYGVKD. CDR3: CAISEIQRAESHEQYF. Here the CDR3 DNA reads TGTGCCATCAGTGAGATTCAACGAGCAGAATCCCACGAGCAGTACTTC.

The V call is TRBV27, the J call TRBJ2-5; the D gene could be TRBD1 or TRBD2 (5 bases each). The germline CDR1 and CDR2 sequences are MNHEY and SMNVEV (reference sequence). This CDR3 has 14 residues. V gave up 5 bases and J gave up 3 bases, with 13 bases separating them. The CDR3 coding sequence is TGTGCCAGCAGTCCCCGAGGGGCCAAAGAGACCCAGTACTTC. It yields the protein CASSPRGAKETQYF.

This clonotype occurred a few times. The chain employs TRBV11-1 and TRBJ2-3; D not resolved. The V end was cut by 3 bases, the J end by 1 base, with 8 bases between. CDR3 length equals 14 residues. Germline V gene data show CDR1 as SGHAT and CDR2 as FQDESV (reference sequence). The CDR3 nucleotides are TGTGCCAGCAGCTTTAGTGCGGGCACAGATACGCAGTATTTT. Translated: CASSFSAGTDTQYF.

The chain combines TRBV24-1 with TRBJ1-2; TRBD1 is a possible D gene (6 bases). The ends were cut back, 12 bases at V and 2 bases at J, with 15 bases in the middle. In germline, CDR1 is KGHDR, CDR2 SFDVKD. The CDR3 consists of 13 residues. The CDR3, as DNA: TGTGCCGTCCAGCAGGGGAGGAACTATGGCTACACCTTC. Residues: CAVQQGRNYGYTF.

The chain couples TRBV7-7 to TRBJ2-1; D unresolved. Germline V gene sequence: CDR1 SSHAT, CDR2 FNYEAQ (reference sequence). The CDR3 contains 15 residues. With 1 base removed from V and 6 bases from J, the gap between germline ends came to 13 bases. The CDR3 bases are TGTGCCAGCAGCTTAGGGCCACGTTGGGGCAATGAGCAGTTCTTC. The encoded protein is CASSLGPRWGNEQFF.

Only a few counts were recorded for this clonotype. The chain uses TRBV15 and TRBJ2-5; 13 bases map to TRBD2. The V gene end was trimmed by 6 bases and the J gene end by 2 bases; junction bases not matched to a gene: 3. This CDR3 is 15 amino acids long. Germline V gives CDR1 LNHNV, CDR2 YYDKDF (reference sequence). Written as DNA, the CDR3 is TGTGCCACCAGTACGACTAGCGGGGGGCAAGAGACCCAGTACTTC. Residues: CATSTTSGGQETQYF.

This clonotype was recorded a few times. This sequence joins TRBV7-6 and TRBJ2-3, with 11 bases aligning to TRBD2. V shed 5 bases and J 4 bases; nucleotides not matched to a gene: 2. Germline CDR1 reads SGHVS; CDR2 reads FNYEAQ. CDR3 size: 14 residues. Here the CDR3 reads CASSISGGADTQYF. CDR3 nucleotides: TGTGCCAGCAGCATTAGCGGGGGGGCAGATACGCAGTATTTT.

This clonotype has more than one count but fewer than ten. V gene TRBV5-1 combines with J gene TRBJ2-1; a possible D gene is TRBD1 (5 bases). The ends were cut back, 4 bases at V and 6 bases at J, with 17 bases in the middle. This CDR3 comprises 15 residues. CDR1 is SGHRS and CDR2 is YFSETQ in the germline V gene. The CDR3 loop reads CASSLNGATINEQFF. CDR3 bases: TGCGCCAGCAGCCTGAATGGGGCGACAATCAATGAGCAGTTCTTC.

The sample holds a few counts of this clonotype. An end of the junction differs from the germline gene, which may be a read error. The chain uses TRBV18 and TRBJ2-3, with a possible D match to TRBD1 (5 bases). From germline, CDR1 is KGHSH and CDR2 LQKENI. The CDR3 spans 16 residues. The CDR3 here is CASSPPSALVTGTQYF. In DNA, the CDR3 is TGTGCCAGCTCACCGCCTTCAGCCCTCGTCACAGGTACGCAGTATTTT.

The sample holds one count of this clonotype. The chain uses TRBV20-1 and TRBJ1-6, with TRBD1 as a possible D gene (6 bases). Per the germline V gene, CDR1 is DFQATT and CDR2 is SNEGSKA (reference sequence). The length of the CDR3 is 14 residues. Trimming stripped 5 bases from V and 7 bases from J, with 15 bases between. In DNA form, the CDR3 reads TGCAGTGCTTGGAAGACAGGATTAAATTCACCCCTCCACTTT. This translates into CSAWKTGLNSPLHF.

The chain carries TRBV12-3 or TRBV12-4 and TRBJ2-2, with TRBD1 matching over 10 bases. V dropped 5 bases and J dropped 5; count of bases not matched to a gene: 5. This CDR3 is built from 15 residues. The CDR3, as DNA: TGTGCCAGCAGTCCCCGGACAGGGGGGACCGGGGAGCTGTTTTTT. Its translation: CASSPRTGGTGELFF.

The rearrangement joins TRBV4-2 to TRBJ2-2, with D hard to call. Germline V gives CDR1 LGHNA, CDR2 YNFKEQ. The CDR3 is 15 amino acids. The V end lost 0 bases, the J end lost 1 base, and 6 bases lay between the germline ends. In DNA form, the CDR3 reads TGTGCCAGCAGCCAAGATAACCTGAACACCGGGGAGCTGTTTTTT. This gives the protein CASSQDNLNTGELFF.

Only a few counts were recorded for this clonotype. The genes are TRBV4-2 and TRBJ2-1; perhaps D is TRBD1 or TRBD2 (5 bases each). This CDR3 comprises 16 residues. V lost 0 bases, J lost 4 bases, and 13 bases lay in between. The germline CDR1 and CDR2 sequences are LGHNA and YNFKEQ. CDR3 in DNA: TGTGCCAGCAGCCAAGATTGGGACCTCACATACAATGAGCAGTTCTTC. Its protein product is CASSQDWDLTYNEQFF.

The chain employs TRBV10-1 and TRBJ2-7; 9 nucleotides agree with TRBD1. Trimming removed 0 bases from V and 2 bases from J; junction bases left unmatched: 2. The CDR3 contains 15 residues. The germline V gene has CDR1 WNHNN and CDR2 SYGVQD (reference sequence). The CDR3 coding sequence is TGCGCCAGCAGTGAGTCCGGGACAGGGCCCTACGAGCAGTACTTC. This translates into CASSESGTGPYEQYF.